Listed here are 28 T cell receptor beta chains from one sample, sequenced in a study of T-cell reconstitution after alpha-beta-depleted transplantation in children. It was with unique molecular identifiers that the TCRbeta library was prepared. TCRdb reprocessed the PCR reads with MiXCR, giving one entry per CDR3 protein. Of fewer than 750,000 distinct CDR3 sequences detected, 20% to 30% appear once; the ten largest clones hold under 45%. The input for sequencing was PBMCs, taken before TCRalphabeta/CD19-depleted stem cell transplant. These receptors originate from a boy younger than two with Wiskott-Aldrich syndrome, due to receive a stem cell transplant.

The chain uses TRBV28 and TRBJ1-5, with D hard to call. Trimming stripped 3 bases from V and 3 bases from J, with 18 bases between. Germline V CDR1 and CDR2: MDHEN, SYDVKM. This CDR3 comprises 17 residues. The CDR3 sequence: CASSFEGLIWANQPQHF. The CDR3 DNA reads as TGTGCCAGCAGTTTTGAGGGCTTAATATGGGCCAATCAGCCCCAGCATTTT.

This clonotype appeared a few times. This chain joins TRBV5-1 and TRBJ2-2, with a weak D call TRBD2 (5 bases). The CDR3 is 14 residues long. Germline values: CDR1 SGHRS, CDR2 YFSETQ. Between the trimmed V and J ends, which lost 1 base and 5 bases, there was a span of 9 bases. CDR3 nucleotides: TGCGCCAGCAGCTTGTTTGGGGAGACCGGGGAGCTGTTTTTT. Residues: CASSLFGETGELFF.

CDR3 sequence reads: CASSPSLAGGEQYF. CDR3 nucleotide sequence: TGTGCCAGCAGTCCTAGTCTAGCGGGAGGCGAGCAGTACTTC. The rearrangement uses TRBV25-1 and TRBJ2-7; 11 nucleotides line up with TRBD2. V shed 5 bases and J 6 bases; nucleotides not matched to a gene: 6. The CDR3 covers 14 residues. From germline, CDR1 is MGHDK and CDR2 SYGVNS.

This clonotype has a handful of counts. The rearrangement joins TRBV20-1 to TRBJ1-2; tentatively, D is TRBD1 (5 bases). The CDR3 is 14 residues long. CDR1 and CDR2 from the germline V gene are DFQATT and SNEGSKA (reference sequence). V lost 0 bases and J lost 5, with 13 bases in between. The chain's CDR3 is CSARELTGRYGYTF. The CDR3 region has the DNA TGCAGTGCTAGAGAGCTTACGGGACGGTATGGCTACACCTTC.

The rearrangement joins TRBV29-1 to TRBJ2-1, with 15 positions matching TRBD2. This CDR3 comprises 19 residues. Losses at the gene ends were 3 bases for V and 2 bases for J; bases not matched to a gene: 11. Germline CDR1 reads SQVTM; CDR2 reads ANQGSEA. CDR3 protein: CSVENPGLAGGRTYNEQFF. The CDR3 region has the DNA TGCAGCGTTGAGAACCCGGGACTAGCGGGAGGTCGGACCTACAATGAGCAGTTCTTC.

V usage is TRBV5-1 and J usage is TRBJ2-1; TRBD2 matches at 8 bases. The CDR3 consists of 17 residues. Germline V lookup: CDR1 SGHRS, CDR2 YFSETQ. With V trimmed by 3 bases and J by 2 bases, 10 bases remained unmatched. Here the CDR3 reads CASSSNLLAAPYNEQFF. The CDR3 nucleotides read TGCGCCAGCAGCTCGAACCTACTAGCGGCTCCCTACAATGAGCAGTTCTTC.

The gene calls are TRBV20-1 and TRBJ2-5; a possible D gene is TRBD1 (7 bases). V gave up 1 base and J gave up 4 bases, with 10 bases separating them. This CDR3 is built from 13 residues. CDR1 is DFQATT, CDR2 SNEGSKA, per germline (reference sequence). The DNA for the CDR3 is TGCAGTGCTAGAGGGAGGGGGCGAGAGACCCAGTACTTC. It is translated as CSARGRGRETQYF.

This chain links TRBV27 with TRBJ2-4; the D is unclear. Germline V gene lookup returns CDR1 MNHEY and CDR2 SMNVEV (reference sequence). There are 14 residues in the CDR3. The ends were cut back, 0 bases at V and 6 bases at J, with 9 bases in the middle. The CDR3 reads CASSLSQSLNIQYF. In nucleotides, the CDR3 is TGTGCCAGCAGTTTATCACAGTCCCTAAACATTCAGTACTTC.

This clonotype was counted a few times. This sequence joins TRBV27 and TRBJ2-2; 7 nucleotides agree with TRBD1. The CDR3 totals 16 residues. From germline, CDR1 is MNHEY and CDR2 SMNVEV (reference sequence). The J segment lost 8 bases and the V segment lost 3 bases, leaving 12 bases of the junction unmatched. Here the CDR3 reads CASSFFPPGTAGELFF. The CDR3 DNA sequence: TGTGCCAGCAGTTTCTTCCCCCCAGGGACAGCAGGGGAGCTGTTTTTT.

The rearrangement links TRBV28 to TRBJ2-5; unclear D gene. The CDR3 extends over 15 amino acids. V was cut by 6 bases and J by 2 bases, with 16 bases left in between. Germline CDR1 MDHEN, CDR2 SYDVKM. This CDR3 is CASSATGILQETQYF. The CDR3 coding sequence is TGTGCCAGCAGCGCCACTGGGATCCTACAAGAGACCCAGTACTTC.

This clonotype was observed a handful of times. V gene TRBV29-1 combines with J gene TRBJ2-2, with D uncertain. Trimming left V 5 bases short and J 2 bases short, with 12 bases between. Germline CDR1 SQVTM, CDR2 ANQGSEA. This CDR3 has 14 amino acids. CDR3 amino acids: CSVWSDLNTGELFF. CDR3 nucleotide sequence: TGCAGCGTTTGGTCTGATCTTAACACCGGGGAGCTGTTTTTT.

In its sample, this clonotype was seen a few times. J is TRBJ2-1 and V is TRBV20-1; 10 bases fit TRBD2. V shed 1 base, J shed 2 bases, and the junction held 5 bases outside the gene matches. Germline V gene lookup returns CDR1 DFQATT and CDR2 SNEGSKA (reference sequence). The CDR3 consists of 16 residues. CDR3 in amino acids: CSARAPSGRAYNEQFF. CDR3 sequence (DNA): TGCAGTGCTAGAGCCCCGAGCGGGAGGGCCTACAATGAGCAGTTCTTC.

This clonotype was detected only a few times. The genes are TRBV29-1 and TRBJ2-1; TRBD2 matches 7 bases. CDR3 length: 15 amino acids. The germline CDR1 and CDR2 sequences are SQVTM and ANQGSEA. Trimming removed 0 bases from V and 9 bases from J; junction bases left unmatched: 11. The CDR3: CSVEDPAAGWGEQFF. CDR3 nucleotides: TGCAGCGTTGAAGATCCCGCAGCGGGGTGGGGTGAGCAGTTCTTC.

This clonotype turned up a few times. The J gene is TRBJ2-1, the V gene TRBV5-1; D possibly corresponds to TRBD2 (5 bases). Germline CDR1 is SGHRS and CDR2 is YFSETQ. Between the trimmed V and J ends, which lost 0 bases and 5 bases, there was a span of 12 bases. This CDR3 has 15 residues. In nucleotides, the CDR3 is TGCGCCAGCAGCTTGGGGATCGGGGTGGACAATGAGCAGTTCTTC. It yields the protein CASSLGIGVDNEQFF.

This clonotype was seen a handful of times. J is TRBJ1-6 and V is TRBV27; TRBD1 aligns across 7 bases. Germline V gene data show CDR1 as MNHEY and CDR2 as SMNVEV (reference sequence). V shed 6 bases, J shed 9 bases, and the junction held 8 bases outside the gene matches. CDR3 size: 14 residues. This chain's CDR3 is CASSSSRGGSPLHF. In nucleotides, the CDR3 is TGTGCCAGCAGCTCGTCCAGGGGGGGTTCACCCCTCCACTTT.

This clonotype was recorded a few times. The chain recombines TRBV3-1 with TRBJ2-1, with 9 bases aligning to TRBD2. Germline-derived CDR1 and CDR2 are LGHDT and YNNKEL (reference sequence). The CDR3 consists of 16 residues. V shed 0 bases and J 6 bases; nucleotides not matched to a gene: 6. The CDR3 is CASSQELGLAPNEQFF. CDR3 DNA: TGTGCCAGCAGCCAAGAACTGGGACTAGCCCCCAATGAGCAGTTCTTC.

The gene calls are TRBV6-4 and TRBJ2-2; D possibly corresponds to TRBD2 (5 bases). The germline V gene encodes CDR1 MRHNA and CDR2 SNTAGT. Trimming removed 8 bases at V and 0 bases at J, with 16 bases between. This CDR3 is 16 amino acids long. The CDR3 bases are TGTGCCAGCTCTGTTGAGAGCGGTACGAACACCGGGGAGCTGTTTTTT. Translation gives CASSVESGTNTGELFF.

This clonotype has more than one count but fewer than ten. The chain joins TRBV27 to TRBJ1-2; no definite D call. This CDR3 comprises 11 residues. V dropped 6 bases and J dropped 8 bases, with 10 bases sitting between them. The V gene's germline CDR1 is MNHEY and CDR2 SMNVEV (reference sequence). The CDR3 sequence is CASSPGFGYTF. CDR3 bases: TGTGCCAGCAGCCCTGGGTTCGGCTACACCTTC.

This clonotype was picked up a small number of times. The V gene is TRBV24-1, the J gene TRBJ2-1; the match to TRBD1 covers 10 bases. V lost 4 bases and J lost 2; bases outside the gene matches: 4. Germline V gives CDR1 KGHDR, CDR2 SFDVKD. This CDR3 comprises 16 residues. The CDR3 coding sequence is TGTGCCACCAGTGACCCGACAGGGGGCGCCTACAATGAGCAGTTCTTC. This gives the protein CATSDPTGGAYNEQFF.

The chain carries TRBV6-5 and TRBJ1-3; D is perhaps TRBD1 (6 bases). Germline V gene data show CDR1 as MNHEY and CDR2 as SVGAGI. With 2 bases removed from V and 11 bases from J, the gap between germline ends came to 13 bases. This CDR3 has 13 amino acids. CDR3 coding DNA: TGTGCCAGCAGTTACAGGGCTGGGGGCGCCATATATTTT. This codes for CASSYRAGGAIYF.

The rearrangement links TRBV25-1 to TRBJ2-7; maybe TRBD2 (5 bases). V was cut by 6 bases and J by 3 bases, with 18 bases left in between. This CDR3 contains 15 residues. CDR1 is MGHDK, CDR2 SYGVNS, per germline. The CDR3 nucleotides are TGTGCCAGCAGCTATGGACTGTCCGGTCTCTACGAGCAGTACTTC. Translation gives CASSYGLSGLYEQYF.

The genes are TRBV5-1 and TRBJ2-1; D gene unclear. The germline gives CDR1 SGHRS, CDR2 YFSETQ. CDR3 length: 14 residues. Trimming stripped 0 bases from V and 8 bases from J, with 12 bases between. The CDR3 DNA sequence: TGCGCCAGCAGCTTGGTGCAGACCAGCGATGAGCAGTTCTTC. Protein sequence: CASSLVQTSDEQFF.

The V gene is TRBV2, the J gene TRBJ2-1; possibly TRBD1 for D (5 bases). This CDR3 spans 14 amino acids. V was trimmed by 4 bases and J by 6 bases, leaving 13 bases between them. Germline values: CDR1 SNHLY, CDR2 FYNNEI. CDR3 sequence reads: CASSGQLPGNEQFF. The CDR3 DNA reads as TGTGCCAGCAGTGGACAGCTGCCAGGCAATGAGCAGTTCTTC. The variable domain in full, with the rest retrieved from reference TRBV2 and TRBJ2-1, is EPEVTQTPSHQVTQMGQEVILRCVPISNHLYFYWYRQILGQKVEFLVSFYNNEISEKSEIFDDQFSVERPDGSNFTLKIRSTKLEDSAMYFCASSGQLPGNEQFFGPGTRLTVL.

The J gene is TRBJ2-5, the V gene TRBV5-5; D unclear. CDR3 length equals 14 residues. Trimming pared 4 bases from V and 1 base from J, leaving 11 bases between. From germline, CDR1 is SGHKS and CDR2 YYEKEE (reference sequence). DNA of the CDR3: TGTGCCAGCAGCCCTAGACACATCCAAGAGACCCAGTACTTC. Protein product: CASSPRHIQETQYF. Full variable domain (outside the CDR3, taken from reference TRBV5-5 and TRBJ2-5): DAGVTQSPTHLIKTRGQQVTLRCSPISGHKSVSWYQQVLGQGPQFIFQYYEKEERGRGNFPDRFSARQFPNYSSELNVNALLLGDSALYLCASSPRHIQETQYFGPGTRLLVL.

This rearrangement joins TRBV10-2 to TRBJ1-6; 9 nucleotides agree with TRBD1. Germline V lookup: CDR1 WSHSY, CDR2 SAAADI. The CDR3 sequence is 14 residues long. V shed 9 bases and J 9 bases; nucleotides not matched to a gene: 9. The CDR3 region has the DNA TGCGCCAGTGTCGGGACAGGGCTGGGTTCACCCCTCCACTTT. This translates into CASVGTGLGSPLHF.

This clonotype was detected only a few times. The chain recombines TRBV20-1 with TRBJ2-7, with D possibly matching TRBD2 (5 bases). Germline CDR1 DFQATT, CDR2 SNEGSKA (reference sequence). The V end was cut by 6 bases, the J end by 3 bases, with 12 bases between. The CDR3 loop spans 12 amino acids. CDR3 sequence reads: CSAGAVLYEQYF. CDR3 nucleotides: TGCAGTGCAGGAGCGGTTCTCTACGAGCAGTACTTC.

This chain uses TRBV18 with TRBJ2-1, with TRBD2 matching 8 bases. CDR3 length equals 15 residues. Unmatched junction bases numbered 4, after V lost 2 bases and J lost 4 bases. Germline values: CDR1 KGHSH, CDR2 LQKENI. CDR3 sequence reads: CASSPISGTYNEQFF. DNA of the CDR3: TGTGCCAGCTCACCAATTAGCGGGACTTACAATGAGCAGTTCTTC.

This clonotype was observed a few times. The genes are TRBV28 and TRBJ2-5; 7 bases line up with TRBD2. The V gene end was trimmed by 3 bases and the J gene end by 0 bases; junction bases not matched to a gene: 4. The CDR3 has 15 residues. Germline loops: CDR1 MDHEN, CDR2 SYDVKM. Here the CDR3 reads CASSLAGVYQETQYF. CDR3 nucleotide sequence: TGTGCCAGCAGTTTGGCGGGAGTGTACCAAGAGACCCAGTACTTC.